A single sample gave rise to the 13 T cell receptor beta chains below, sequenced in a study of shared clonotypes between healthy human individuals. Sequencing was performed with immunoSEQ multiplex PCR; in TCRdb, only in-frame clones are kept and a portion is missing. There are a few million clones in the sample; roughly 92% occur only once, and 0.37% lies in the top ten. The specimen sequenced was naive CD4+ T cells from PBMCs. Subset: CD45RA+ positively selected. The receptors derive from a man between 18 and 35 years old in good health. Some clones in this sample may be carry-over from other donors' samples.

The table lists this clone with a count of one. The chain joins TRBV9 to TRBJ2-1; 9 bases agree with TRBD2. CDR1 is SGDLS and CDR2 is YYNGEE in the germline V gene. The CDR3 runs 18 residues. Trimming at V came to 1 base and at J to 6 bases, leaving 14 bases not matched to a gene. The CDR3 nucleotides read TGTGCCAGCAGCGTAAAAAGTCTTCTAGCGGGAATGGGCAATGAGCAGTTCTTC. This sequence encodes CASSVKSLLAGMGNEQFF.

In nucleotides, the CDR3 is TGTGCCAGCACCTCCCCGGGAGGCTCTGGAAACACCATATATTTT. Translating gives CASTSPGGSGNTIYF. V usage is TRBV6-6 and J usage is TRBJ1-3, with no clear D. Trimming took off 7 bases at V and 0 bases at J, with 13 bases between the two ends. This CDR3 contains 15 residues. CDR1 is MNHNY, CDR2 SVGAGI, per germline (reference sequence).

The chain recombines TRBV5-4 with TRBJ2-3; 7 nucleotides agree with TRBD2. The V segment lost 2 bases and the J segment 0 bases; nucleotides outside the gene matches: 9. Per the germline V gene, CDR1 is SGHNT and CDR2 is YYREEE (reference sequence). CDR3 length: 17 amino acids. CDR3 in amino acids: CASSFGGRTQSTDTQYF. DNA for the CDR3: TGTGCCAGCAGCTTCGGCGGGAGAACCCAAAGCACAGATACGCAGTATTTT.

CDR3 bases: TGTGCCAGCAGCTTAGAATGGGGAGGGGTCCCTGAGCAGTTCTTC. Residues: CASSLEWGGVPEQFF. The V gene is TRBV7-9, the J gene TRBJ2-1; 7 bases agree with TRBD2. V lost 1 base and J lost 9; bases outside the gene matches: 9. CDR1 SEHNR and CDR2 FQNEAQ come from the germline V gene (reference sequence). The length of the CDR3 is 15 residues.

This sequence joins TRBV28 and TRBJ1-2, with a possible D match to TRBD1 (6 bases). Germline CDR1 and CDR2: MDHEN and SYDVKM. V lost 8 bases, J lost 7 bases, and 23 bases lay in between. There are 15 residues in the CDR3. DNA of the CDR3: TGTGCCAGCGAAACCCTTCGGACCCCCAGGGGTGGCTACACCTTC. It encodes CASETLRTPRGGYTF.

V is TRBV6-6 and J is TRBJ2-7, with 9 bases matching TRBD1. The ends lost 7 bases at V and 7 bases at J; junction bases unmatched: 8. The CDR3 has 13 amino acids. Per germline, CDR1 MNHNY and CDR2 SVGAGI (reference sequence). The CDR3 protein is CASTLDRGGEQYF. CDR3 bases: TGTGCCAGCACTCTGGACAGGGGTGGGGAGCAGTACTTC.

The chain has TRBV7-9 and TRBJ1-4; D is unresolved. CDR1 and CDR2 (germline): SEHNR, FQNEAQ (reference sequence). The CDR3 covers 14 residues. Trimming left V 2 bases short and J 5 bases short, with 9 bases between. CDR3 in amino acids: CASSLPEGNEKLFF. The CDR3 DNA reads TGTGCCAGCAGCTTACCGGAGGGAAATGAAAAACTGTTTTTT. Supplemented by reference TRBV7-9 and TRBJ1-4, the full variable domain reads DTGVSQNPRHKITKRGQNVTFRCDPISEHNRLYWYRQTLGQGPEFLTYFQNEAQLEKSRLLSDRFSAERPKGSFSTLEIQRTEQGDSAMYLCASSLPEGNEKLFFGSGTQLSVL.

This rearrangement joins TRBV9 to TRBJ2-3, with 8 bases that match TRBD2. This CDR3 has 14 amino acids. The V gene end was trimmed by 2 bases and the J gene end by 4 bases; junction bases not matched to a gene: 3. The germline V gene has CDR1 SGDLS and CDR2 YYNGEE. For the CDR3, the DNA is TGTGCCAGCAGCGTCCTCGGGAGGGCAGATACGCAGTATTTT. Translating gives CASSVLGRADTQYF.

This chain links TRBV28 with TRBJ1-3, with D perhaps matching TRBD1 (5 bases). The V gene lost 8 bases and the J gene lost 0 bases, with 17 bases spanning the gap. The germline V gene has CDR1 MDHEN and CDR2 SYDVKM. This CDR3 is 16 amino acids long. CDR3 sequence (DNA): TGTGCCAGCGGACCTTTCCCCGGGGCCTCTGGAAACACCATATATTTT. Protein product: CASGPFPGASGNTIYF. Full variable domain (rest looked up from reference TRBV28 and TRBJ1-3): DVKVTQSSRYLVKRTGEKVFLECVQDMDHENMFWYRQDPGLGLRLIYFSYDVKMKEKGDIPEGYSVSREKKERFSLILESASTNQTSMYLCASGPFPGASGNTIYFGEGSWLTVV.

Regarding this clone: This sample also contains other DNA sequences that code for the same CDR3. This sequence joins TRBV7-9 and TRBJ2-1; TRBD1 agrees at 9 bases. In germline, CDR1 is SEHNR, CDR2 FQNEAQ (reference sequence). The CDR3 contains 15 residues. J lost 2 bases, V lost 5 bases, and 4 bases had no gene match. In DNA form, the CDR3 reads TGTGCCAGCAGCCCCGGACAGGGGCCCTACAATGAGCAGTTCTTC. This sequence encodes CASSPGQGPYNEQFF.

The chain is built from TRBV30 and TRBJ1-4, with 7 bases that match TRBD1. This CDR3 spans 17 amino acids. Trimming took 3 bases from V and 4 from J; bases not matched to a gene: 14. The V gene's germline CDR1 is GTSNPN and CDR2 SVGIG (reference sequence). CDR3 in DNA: TGTGCCTGGAGAGCGAGAAAGGGGGCGCGGTTTAATGAAAAACTGTTTTTT. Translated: CAWRARKGARFNEKLFF.

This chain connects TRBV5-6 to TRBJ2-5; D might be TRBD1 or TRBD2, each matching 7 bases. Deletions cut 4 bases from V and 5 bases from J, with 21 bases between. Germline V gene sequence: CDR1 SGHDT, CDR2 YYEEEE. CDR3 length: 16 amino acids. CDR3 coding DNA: TGTGCCAGCAGCCTAACCCTAACAGGGGAGGGGGAGACCCAGTACTTC. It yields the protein CASSLTLTGEGETQYF.

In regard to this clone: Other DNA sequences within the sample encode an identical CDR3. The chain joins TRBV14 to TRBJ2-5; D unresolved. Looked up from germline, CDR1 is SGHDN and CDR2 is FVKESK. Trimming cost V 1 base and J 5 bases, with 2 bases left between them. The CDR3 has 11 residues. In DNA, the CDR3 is TGTGCCAGCAGCCAAGCTGAGACCCAGTACTTC. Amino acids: CASSQAETQYF.